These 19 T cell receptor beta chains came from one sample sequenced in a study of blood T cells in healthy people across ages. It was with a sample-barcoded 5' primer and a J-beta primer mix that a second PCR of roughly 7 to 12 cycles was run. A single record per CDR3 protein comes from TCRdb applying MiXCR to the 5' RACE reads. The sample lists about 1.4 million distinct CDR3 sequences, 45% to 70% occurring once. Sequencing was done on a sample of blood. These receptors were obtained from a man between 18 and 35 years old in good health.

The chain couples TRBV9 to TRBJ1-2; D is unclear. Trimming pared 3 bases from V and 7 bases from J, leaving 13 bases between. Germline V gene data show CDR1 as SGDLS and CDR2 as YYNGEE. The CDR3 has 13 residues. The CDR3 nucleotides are TGTGCCAGCAGCGCCCCAGGTTACTCTGGCTACACCTTC. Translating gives CASSAPGYSGYTF.

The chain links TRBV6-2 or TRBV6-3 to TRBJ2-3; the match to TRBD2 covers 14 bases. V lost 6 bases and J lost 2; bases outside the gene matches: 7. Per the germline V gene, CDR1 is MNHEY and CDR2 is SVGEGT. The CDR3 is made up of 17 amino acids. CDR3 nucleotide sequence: TGTGCCAGCAGCGCCGGACTAGCGGGAGGACTCACAGATACGCAGTATTTT. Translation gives CASSAGLAGGLTDTQYF.

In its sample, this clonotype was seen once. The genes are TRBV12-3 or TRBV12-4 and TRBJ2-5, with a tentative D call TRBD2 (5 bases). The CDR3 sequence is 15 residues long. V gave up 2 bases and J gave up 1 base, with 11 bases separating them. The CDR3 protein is CASSLKASPQETQYF. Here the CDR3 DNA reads TGTGCCAGCAGTTTAAAGGCTAGCCCCCAAGAGACCCAGTACTTC.

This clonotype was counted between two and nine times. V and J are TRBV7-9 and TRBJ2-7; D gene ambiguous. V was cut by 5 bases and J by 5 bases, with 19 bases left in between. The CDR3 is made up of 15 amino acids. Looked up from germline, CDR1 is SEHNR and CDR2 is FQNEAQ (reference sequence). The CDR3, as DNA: TGTGCCAGCAGCCCCATGGTTCTTGCGAGCCACGAGCAGTACTTC. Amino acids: CASSPMVLASHEQYF.

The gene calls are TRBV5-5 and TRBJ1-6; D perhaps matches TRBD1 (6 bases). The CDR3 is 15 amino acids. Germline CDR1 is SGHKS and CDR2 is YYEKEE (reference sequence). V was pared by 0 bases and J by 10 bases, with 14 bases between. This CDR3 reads CASSLGTVGQSPLHF. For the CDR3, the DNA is TGTGCCAGCAGCTTGGGGACAGTCGGGCAATCACCCCTCCACTTT.

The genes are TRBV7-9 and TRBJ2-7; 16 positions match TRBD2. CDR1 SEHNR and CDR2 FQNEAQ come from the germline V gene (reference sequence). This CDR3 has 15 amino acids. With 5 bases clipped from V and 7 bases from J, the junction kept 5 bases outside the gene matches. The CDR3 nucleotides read TGTGCCAGCAGCGAAGGGACTAGCGGGGGGGGTGAGCAGTACTTC. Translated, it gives CASSEGTSGGGEQYF.

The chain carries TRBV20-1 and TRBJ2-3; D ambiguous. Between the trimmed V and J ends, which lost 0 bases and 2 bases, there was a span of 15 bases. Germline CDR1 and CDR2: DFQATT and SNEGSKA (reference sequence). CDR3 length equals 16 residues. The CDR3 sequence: CSARDRVVSPTDTQYF. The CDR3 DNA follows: TGCAGTGCTAGAGATAGAGTAGTCAGCCCCACAGATACGCAGTATTTT.

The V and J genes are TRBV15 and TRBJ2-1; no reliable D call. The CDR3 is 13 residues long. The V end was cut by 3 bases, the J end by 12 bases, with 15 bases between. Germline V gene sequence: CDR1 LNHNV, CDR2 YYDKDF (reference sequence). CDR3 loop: CATSSSNKWGQFF. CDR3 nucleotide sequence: TGTGCCACCAGCAGTAGTAATAAGTGGGGGCAGTTCTTC.

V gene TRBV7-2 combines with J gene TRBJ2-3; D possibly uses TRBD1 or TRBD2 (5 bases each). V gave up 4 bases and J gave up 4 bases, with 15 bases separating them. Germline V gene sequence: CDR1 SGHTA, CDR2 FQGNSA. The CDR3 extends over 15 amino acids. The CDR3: CASSSIGRGADTQYF. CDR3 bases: TGTGCCAGCAGCTCAATAGGTAGAGGGGCAGATACGCAGTATTTT.

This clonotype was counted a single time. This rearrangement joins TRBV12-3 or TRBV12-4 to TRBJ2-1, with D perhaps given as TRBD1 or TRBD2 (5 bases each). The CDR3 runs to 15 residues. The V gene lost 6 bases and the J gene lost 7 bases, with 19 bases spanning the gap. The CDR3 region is CASSLTRGARNEQFF. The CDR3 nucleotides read TGTGCCAGCAGCTTAACGCGAGGGGCTAGGAATGAGCAGTTCTTC.

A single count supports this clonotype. The CDR3 protein is CASSKATGEFGYTF. Here the CDR3 DNA reads TGTGCCAGCTCAAAAGCGACAGGGGAGTTTGGCTACACCTTC. The chain links TRBV25-1 to TRBJ1-2; 8 bases align to TRBD1. Looked up from germline, CDR1 is MGHDK and CDR2 is SYGVNS. CDR3 length: 14 amino acids. J gave up 7 bases and V 8 bases, and 12 bases lay outside the gene matches.

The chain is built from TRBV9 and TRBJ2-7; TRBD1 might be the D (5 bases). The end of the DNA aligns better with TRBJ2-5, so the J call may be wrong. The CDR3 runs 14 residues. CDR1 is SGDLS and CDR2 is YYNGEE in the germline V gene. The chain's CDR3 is CASSVGGRAETQYF. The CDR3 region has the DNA TGTGCCAGCAGCGTAGGCGGCAGGGCAGAGACCCAGTACTTC.

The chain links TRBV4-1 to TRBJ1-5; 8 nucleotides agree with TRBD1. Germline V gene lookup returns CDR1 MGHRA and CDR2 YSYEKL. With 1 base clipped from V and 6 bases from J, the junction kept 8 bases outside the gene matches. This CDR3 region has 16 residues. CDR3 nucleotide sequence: TGCGCCAGCAGCCAAGGTGAGGCAGGGGGCACTCAGCCCCAGCATTTT. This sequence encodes CASSQGEAGGTQPQHF.

The DNA for the CDR3 is TGCAGTCCCCAGAATGACAGCTTCACAGATACGCAGTATTTT. It yields the protein CSPQNDSFTDTQYF. V and J are TRBV20-1 and TRBJ2-3; D perhaps matches TRBD1 (5 bases). Germline CDR1 reads DFQATT; CDR2 reads SNEGSKA (reference sequence). The V and J ends lost 8 bases and 2 bases respectively, with 17 bases between them. The CDR3 loop spans 14 amino acids.

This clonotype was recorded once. CDR3 sequence reads: CASSESGWGRTEKLFF. The CDR3 nucleotides read TGTGCCAGCAGTGAGAGTGGTTGGGGACGGACCGAAAAACTGTTTTTT. This chain joins TRBV6-2 or TRBV6-3 and TRBJ1-4; tentatively, D is TRBD1 (5 bases). The CDR3 runs to 16 residues. Deletions cut 5 bases from V and 8 bases from J, with 21 bases between. CDR1 and CDR2 (germline): MNHEY, SVGEGT.

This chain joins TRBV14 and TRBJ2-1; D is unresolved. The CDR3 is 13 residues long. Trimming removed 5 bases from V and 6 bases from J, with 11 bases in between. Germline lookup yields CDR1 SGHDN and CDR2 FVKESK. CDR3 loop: CASSSGPLNEQFF. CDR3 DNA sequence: TGTGCCAGCAGCTCGGGCCCTCTCAATGAGCAGTTCTTC.

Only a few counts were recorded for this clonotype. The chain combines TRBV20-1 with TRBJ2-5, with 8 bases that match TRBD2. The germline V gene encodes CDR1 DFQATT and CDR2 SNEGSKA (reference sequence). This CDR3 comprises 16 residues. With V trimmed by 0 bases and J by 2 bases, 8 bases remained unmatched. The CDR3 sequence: CSARDWRGAPQETQYF. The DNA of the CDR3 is TGCAGTGCTAGAGATTGGCGGGGGGCCCCACAAGAGACCCAGTACTTC.

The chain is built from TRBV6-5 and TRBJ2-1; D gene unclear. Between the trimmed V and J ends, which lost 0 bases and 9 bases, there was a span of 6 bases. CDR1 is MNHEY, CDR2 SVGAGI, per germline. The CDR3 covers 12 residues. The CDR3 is CASSYSGAEQFF. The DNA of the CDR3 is TGTGCCAGCAGTTACTCTGGAGCTGAGCAGTTCTTC.

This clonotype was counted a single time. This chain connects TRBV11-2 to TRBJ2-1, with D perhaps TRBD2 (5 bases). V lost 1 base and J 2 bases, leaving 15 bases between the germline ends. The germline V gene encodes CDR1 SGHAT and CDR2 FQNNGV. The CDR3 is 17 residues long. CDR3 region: CASSLGPTSSAYNEQFF. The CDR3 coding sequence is TGTGCCAGCAGCTTAGGCCCTACTAGTTCTGCCTACAATGAGCAGTTCTTC.